The source of this TCR beta chain is a study of T cells in Graves' hyperthyroidism and ophthalmopathy. Amplification of TCR beta CDR3 regions used RNA as the template. The primer set for the first-round RT-PCR of the TCR CDR3 was HTBI. From the multiplex PCR reads, TCRdb called clonotypes with MiXCR, one entry per CDR3 protein. Among nearly 250,000 distinct CDR3 sequences listed, over 20% were seen once. Broader study findings: Researchers found most expanded thyroid clonotypes above 0.001 in blood as well.

Deletions cut 2 bases from V and 12 bases from J, with 11 bases between. The CDR3 has 12 residues. Per the germline V gene, CDR1 is SNHLY and CDR2 is FYNNEI. This clonotype was counted many times. The antigen remains unidentified. The sequenced sample was blood. The rearrangement joins TRBV2 to TRBJ2-4; D unclear. This sequence was found in a woman aged 40 to 49 with Graves' ophthalmopathy. As DNA, the CDR3 is TGTGCCAGCAGTGAAACTATGTCCGCTCAGTACTTC. Encoded protein: CASSETMSAQYF.